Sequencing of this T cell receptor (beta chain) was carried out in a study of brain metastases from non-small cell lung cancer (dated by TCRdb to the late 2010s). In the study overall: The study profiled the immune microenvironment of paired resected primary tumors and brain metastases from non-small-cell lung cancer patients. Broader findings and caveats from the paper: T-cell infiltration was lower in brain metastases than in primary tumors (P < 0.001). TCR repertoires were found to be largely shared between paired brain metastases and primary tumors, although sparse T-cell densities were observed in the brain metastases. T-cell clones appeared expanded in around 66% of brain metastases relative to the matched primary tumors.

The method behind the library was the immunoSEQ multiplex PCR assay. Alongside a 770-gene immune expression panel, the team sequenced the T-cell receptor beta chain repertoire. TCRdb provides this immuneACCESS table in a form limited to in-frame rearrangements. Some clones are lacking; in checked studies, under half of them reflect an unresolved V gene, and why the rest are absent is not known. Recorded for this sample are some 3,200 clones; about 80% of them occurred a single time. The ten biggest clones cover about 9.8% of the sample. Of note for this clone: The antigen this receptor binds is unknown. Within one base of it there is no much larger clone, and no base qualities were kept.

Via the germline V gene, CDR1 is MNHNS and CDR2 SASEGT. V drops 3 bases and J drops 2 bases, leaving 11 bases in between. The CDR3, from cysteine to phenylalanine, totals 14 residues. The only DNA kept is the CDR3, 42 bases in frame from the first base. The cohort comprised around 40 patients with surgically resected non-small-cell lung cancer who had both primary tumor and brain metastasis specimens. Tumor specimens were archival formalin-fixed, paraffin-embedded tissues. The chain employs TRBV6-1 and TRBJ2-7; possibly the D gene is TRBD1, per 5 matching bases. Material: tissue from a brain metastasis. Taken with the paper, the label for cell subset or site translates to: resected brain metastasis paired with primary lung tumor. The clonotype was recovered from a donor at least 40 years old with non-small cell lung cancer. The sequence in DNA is TGTGCCAGCAGTGATACAGGTGGGCCCTACGAGCAGTACTTC. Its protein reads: CASSDTGGPYEQYF.